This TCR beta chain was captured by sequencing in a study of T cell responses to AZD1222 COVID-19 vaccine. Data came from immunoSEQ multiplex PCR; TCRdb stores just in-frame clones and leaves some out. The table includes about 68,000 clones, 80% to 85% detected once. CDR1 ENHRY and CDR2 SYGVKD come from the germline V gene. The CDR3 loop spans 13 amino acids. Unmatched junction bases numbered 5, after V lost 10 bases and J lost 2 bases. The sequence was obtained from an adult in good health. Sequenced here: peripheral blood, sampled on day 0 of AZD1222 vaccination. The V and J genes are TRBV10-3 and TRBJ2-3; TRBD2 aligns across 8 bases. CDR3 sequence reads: CATLSGATDTQYF. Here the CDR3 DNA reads TGTGCCACCCTTAGCGGGGCCACAGATACGCAGTATTTT.